These 14 T cell receptor beta chains were all obtained from the same sample, sequenced in a study of a mutant IDH1 vaccine in newly diagnosed glioma. TCRdb's copy holds only in-frame clones and misses some; the assay was immunoSEQ multiplex PCR. The repertoire holds 25,000 to 35,000 clones, with around 80% as singletons. The time point is: baseline, week 1 (first vaccination visit). Treatment: pre-vaccination baseline after standard-of-care therapy. The sequencing used PBMCs, collected from a glioma patient treated with radiotherapy, temozolomide or both. The source of these receptors is a young man with glioma.

V gene TRBV29-1 combines with J gene TRBJ2-6; D call uncertain. Germline V gene data show CDR1 as SQVTM and CDR2 as ANQGSEA. V was trimmed by 5 bases and J by 1 base, leaving 6 bases between them. The CDR3 spans 13 residues. The CDR3 is CSVMGSGANVLTF. The CDR3 nucleotides are TGCAGCGTTATGGGTTCTGGGGCCAACGTCCTGACTTTC.

The chain is built from TRBV9 and TRBJ2-5; 9 bases align to TRBD1. The ends lost 0 bases at V and 5 bases at J; junction bases unmatched: 11. The CDR3 consists of 17 residues. CDR1 and CDR2 from the germline V gene are SGDLS and YYNGEE. The CDR3 here is CASSVAIETGGDETQYF. In nucleotides, the CDR3 is TGTGCCAGCAGCGTAGCTATTGAGACAGGGGGGGATGAGACCCAGTACTTC.

The rearrangement links TRBV18 to TRBJ1-1, with 10 bases that match TRBD1. CDR3 length: 16 amino acids. V lost 2 bases to trimming and J lost 4 bases; unmatched junction nucleotides: 7. Germline CDR1 is KGHSH and CDR2 is LQKENI. CDR3 sequence: CASSPDGDRGRTEAFF. The CDR3 DNA reads TGTGCCAGCTCACCAGATGGGGACAGGGGCCGCACTGAAGCTTTCTTT.

This clone has more than one count but fewer than ten. The V and J genes are TRBV30 and TRBJ2-2; D gene uncertain. Trimming cost V 1 base and J 7 bases, with 4 bases left between them. Germline lookup yields CDR1 GTSNPN and CDR2 SVGIG (reference sequence). The CDR3 contains 11 residues. In DNA form, the CDR3 reads TGTGCCTGGAGTGCAAACGGGGAGCTGTTTTTT. Translated: CAWSANGELFF.

V gene TRBV30 combines with J gene TRBJ2-1, with D perhaps matching TRBD2 (5 bases). V was pared by 0 bases and J by 10 bases, with 13 bases between. This CDR3 is built from 13 residues. Germline CDR1 GTSNPN, CDR2 SVGIG (reference sequence). The CDR3 coding sequence is TGTGCCTGGAGTGTAACCGCGCCGGGAGAGCAGTTCTTC. It encodes CAWSVTAPGEQFF.

The CDR3 sequence: CASENRGQSEKLFF. The CDR3 DNA follows: TGTGCCAGCGAAAACAGGGGGCAGAGTGAAAAACTGTTTTTT. The chain couples TRBV2 to TRBJ1-4, with 9 bases lining up with TRBD1. Trimming cost V 8 bases and J 7 bases; bases outside gene matches: 8. CDR1 and CDR2 from the germline V gene are SNHLY and FYNNEI. The CDR3 has 14 amino acids.

The chain couples TRBV6-5 to TRBJ2-1, with a weak D call TRBD2 (5 bases). Germline V gene lookup returns CDR1 MNHEY and CDR2 SVGAGI. The germline V and J ends were trimmed by 2 bases and 6 bases, with 11 bases remaining between them. The CDR3 is 14 amino acids. In DNA, the CDR3 is TGTGCCAGCAGTTACGGGGAGCTCGCCAATGAGCAGTTCTTC. This gives the protein CASSYGELANEQFF.

This clone was seen a few times. This rearrangement joins TRBV29-1 to TRBJ1-1, with D possibly matching TRBD1 (6 bases). The CDR3 has 12 amino acids. From germline, CDR1 is SQVTM and CDR2 ANQGSEA. Trimming cost V 5 bases and J 5 bases, with 12 bases left between them. Here the CDR3 reads CSVREGETEAFF. DNA of the CDR3: TGCAGCGTTCGAGAGGGGGAGACTGAAGCTTTCTTT.

V gene TRBV2 combines with J gene TRBJ2-3; 14 nucleotides agree with TRBD2. V shed 4 bases, J shed 11 bases, and the junction held 11 bases outside the gene matches. Germline V gives CDR1 SNHLY, CDR2 FYNNEI. The CDR3 sequence is 16 residues long. The CDR3 loop is CASSGGLAGAIFGQYF. Written as DNA, the CDR3 is TGTGCCAGCAGTGGGGGACTAGCGGGGGCCATTTTCGGGCAGTATTTT.

The table lists this clone with a few counts. J is TRBJ2-3 and V is TRBV19; the D gene is possibly TRBD1 (6 bases). CDR3 length: 12 residues. V lost 9 bases to trimming and J lost 5 bases, with 12 bases between them. CDR1 and CDR2 from the germline V gene are LNHDA and SQIVND (reference sequence). The CDR3, as DNA: TGTGCCAGCAGACAGGCAGGAGATACGCAGTATTTT. It is translated as CASRQAGDTQYF.

The rearrangement uses TRBV7-9 and TRBJ2-1; D call uncertain. V gave up 11 bases and J gave up 8 bases, with 10 bases separating them. CDR1 is SEHNR, CDR2 FQNEAQ, per germline (reference sequence). This CDR3 region has 10 residues. In nucleotides, the CDR3 is TGTGCCCCGGGCGCGCATGAGCAGTTCTTC. Its protein is CAPGAHEQFF.

V usage is TRBV5-4 and J usage is TRBJ2-7; TRBD1 matches 8 bases. The V gene's germline CDR1 is SGHNT and CDR2 YYREEE (reference sequence). With V trimmed by 4 bases and J by 0 bases, 6 bases remained unmatched. The CDR3 spans 15 residues. The CDR3 loop is CASSPYGQGSYEQYF. DNA of the CDR3: TGTGCCAGCAGCCCTTACGGACAGGGCTCCTACGAGCAGTACTTC.

The chain uses TRBV7-3 and TRBJ1-1; 10 positions agree with TRBD1. The V segment lost 5 bases and the J segment 5 bases; nucleotides outside the gene matches: 17. There are 18 residues in the CDR3. Germline V gene sequence: CDR1 SGHTA, CDR2 FQGTGA. The CDR3 region is CASSPPRGTTGGETEAFF. The CDR3 nucleotides read TGTGCCAGCAGCCCCCCGAGGGGGACGACAGGGGGCGAAACTGAAGCTTTCTTT.

The rearrangement uses TRBV6-6 and TRBJ1-6; D remains ambiguous. Trimming took 2 bases from V and 3 from J, leaving 11 bases between them. Germline V gene lookup returns CDR1 MNHNY and CDR2 SVGAGI (reference sequence). The CDR3 is made up of 16 amino acids. The DNA of the CDR3 is TGTGCCAGCAGTTACGATGGGCCACACTATAATTCACCCCTCCACTTT. This gives the protein CASSYDGPHYNSPLHF.